The T cell receptor beta chain under discussion was sequenced for a study of cytomegalovirus exposure and HLA in healthy donors. In its sample, this clone was seen once. Here immunoSEQ multiplex PCR was the method, and the copy in TCRdb shows in-frame clones only, minus some. The table records 100,000 to 120,000 clones, almost 96% of them present only once. V lost 6 bases, J lost 0 bases, and 12 bases lay in between. The germline V gene has CDR1 MNHEY and CDR2 SVGAGI. This CDR3 has 14 residues. This clonotype originated in a woman aged 18-29 years in good health and CMV-seronegative. The V gene is TRBV6-5, the J gene TRBJ2-7, with D possibly being TRBD1 (6 bases). The source material was PBMCs. The CDR3 region has the DNA TGTGCCAGCAGCCTCGACAGGACCTCCTACGAGCAGTACTTC. It yields the protein CASSLDRTSYEQYF.